This entry lists 25 T cell receptor beta chains sequenced from one sample in a study of OX40 agonist ivuxolimab in advanced cancers. The library was generated by the immunoSEQ multiplex PCR assay. Entries here come from immuneACCESS through TCRdb and include only in-frame sequences with V and J called. Some clones fail to appear in such tables; in the studies checked, an unresolved V gene covers under half of the shortfall, and the cause of the remainder is unknown. This sample comprises under 80,000 clones, around 83% of them detected only once. The ten largest clones represent around 2% of the sample. The starting material was CD4+ or CD8+ T cells sorted from blood, obtained in a trial of the OX40 agonist ivuxolimab. The receptors were sampled from an adult with an advanced solid tumor such as melanoma, head and neck, liver or kidney cancer.

This clone was counted a single time. This sequence joins TRBV5-1 and TRBJ2-7; D is unresolved. Between the trimmed V and J ends, which lost 0 bases and 3 bases, there was a span of 7 bases. This CDR3 has 13 residues. Germline V gene sequence: CDR1 SGHRS, CDR2 YFSETQ. DNA for the CDR3: TGCGCCAGCAGCTTGGATCAGAACTACGAGCAGTACTTC. Its translation is CASSLDQNYEQYF.

Of note for this clone: The sample has other DNA sequences that encode this CDR3 too. CDR3 nucleotide sequence: TGTGCCAGCAGCCTCAGGGGGGCTAATGAAAAACTGTTTTTT. Residues: CASSLRGANEKLFF. The J gene is TRBJ1-4, the V gene TRBV5-6; 7 nucleotides align to TRBD1. Germline CDR1 reads SGHDT; CDR2 reads YYEEEE. The CDR3 length is 14 residues. V trimming: 4 bases; J trimming: 3 bases; junction bases outside the gene matches: 3.

This chain connects TRBV6-5 to TRBJ2-7; 9 bases fit TRBD2. Germline CDR1 MNHEY, CDR2 SVGAGI. CDR3 length equals 15 residues. Losses at the gene ends were 5 bases for V and 3 bases for J; bases not matched to a gene: 8. The CDR3 DNA reads as TGTGCCAGCAGTGCGGGGGGGAACTTCGACTACGAGCAGTACTTC. Translation: CASSAGGNFDYEQYF.

The rearrangement uses TRBV7-8 and TRBJ2-5; D is perhaps TRBD1 or TRBD2 (5 bases each). Germline V gene sequence: CDR1 SGHVS, CDR2 FQNEAQ. The length of the CDR3 is 14 residues. V lost 7 bases, J lost 4 bases, and 16 bases lay in between. This chain's CDR3 is CASTLGTTGETQYF. The CDR3 DNA reads TGTGCCAGCACCCTTGGGACGACGGGAGAGACCCAGTACTTC.

This chain links TRBV7-2 with TRBJ1-2, with D unresolved. Deletions cut 2 bases from V and 1 base from J, with 8 bases between. The CDR3 runs to 14 residues. Germline loops: CDR1 SGHTA, CDR2 FQGNSA. The CDR3 nucleotides are TGTGCCAGCAGCTTACGGGAGCTTAACTATGGCTACACCTTC. Protein product: CASSLRELNYGYTF. The variable domain in full, completed from reference TRBV7-2 and TRBJ1-2, reads GAGVSQSPSNKVTEKGKDVELRCDPISGHTALYWYRQSLGQGLEFLIYFQGNSAPDKSGLPSDRFSAERTGGSVSTLTIQRTQQEDSAVYLCASSLRELNYGYTFGSGTRLTVV.

V gene TRBV28 combines with J gene TRBJ2-5; perhaps TRBD1 as D (6 bases). The last part of the DNA fits TRBJ2-7 better; the J call may be wrong. There are 11 residues in the CDR3. Germline V gives CDR1 MDHEN, CDR2 SYDVKM. CDR3 in amino acids: CASSQQGEQYF. The CDR3 nucleotides read TGTGCCAGCAGTCAACAGGGCGAGCAGTACTTC.

The chain employs TRBV11-2 and TRBJ2-5, with D possibly being TRBD1 or TRBD2 (5 bases each). The assigned J gene may be wrong: the sequence end matches TRBJ2-7 better. Germline-derived CDR1 and CDR2 are SGHAT and FQNNGV. This CDR3 has 14 residues. CDR3 region: CASSSFPGQHEQYF. In nucleotides, the CDR3 is TGTGCCAGCAGCTCGTTCCCGGGGCAGCACGAGCAGTACTTC.

V usage is TRBV11-2 and J usage is TRBJ2-1; D might be TRBD1 or TRBD2, each matching 5 bases. Germline CDR1 and CDR2: SGHAT and FQNNGV. V gave up 5 bases and J gave up 4 bases, with 15 bases separating them. The CDR3 is 15 residues long. The CDR3 DNA reads as TGTGCCAGCAGCCCCCGGGGCTACCAATACAATGAGCAGTTCTTC. Its protein product is CASSPRGYQYNEQFF.

Note on this clone: One junction end disagrees with the germline gene, perhaps due to a read error. The gene calls are TRBV7-7 and TRBJ2-7; weak D call: TRBD2 (5 bases). Germline V gene sequence: CDR1 SSHAT, CDR2 FNYEAQ (reference sequence). The CDR3 contains 13 residues. In nucleotides, the CDR3 is TGTGCTAGCAGCTTAGCGCCTAACTTCGAGCAGTACTTC. Translating it yields CASSLAPNFEQYF.

The V gene is TRBV18, the J gene TRBJ2-2, with 7 bases fitting TRBD2. CDR3 length equals 15 residues. V lost 6 bases, J lost 6 bases, and 10 bases stayed unmatched. Germline assignment: CDR1 KGHSH and CDR2 LQKENI. CDR3 DNA sequence: TGTGCCAGCTCGCGCGCGGCGGGAGAACCCGGGGAGCTGTTTTTT. Its protein is CASSRAAGEPGELFF.

Of note for this clone: In the same sample, other DNA sequences code for this CDR3. The V call is TRBV11-2, the J call TRBJ1-1; 7 bases are a match to TRBD1. V shed 3 bases, J shed 3 bases, and the junction held 1 base outside the gene matches. The V gene's germline CDR1 is SGHAT and CDR2 FQNNGV. The CDR3 covers 13 residues. The CDR3 nucleotides read TGTGCCAGCAGCTTGCAGGGGGACACTGAAGCTTTCTTT. It yields the protein CASSLQGDTEAFF.

The chain links TRBV4-2 to TRBJ1-5; D gene unclear. This CDR3 contains 12 residues. V was cut by 3 bases and J by 4 bases, with 4 bases left in between. Germline-derived CDR1 and CDR2 are LGHNA and YNFKEQ. Here the CDR3 reads CASSQGNQPQHF. CDR3 coding DNA: TGTGCCAGCAGCCAGGGGAATCAGCCCCAGCATTTT.

This clone appeared a single time. The V gene is TRBV5-6, the J gene TRBJ2-2; 9 positions match TRBD1. The CDR3 totals 13 residues. J gave up 8 bases and V 4 bases, and 3 bases lay outside the gene matches. The germline V gene encodes CDR1 SGHDT and CDR2 YYEEEE. The CDR3 nucleotides read TGTGCCAGCAGCCGGGACAGGGTGGGGGAGCTGTTTTTT. Protein sequence: CASSRDRVGELFF.

The chain recombines TRBV7-6 with TRBJ1-5; the match to TRBD1 covers 9 bases. The V and J ends lost 4 bases and 5 bases, in that order; junction bases with no gene match: 9. This CDR3 has 16 residues. Germline lookup yields CDR1 SGHVS and CDR2 FNYEAQ. CDR3 sequence (DNA): TGTGCCAGCAGCTCCTGGGACAGGGAAGGGTATCAGCCCCAGCATTTT. It codes for CASSSWDREGYQPQHF.

The chain is built from TRBV5-6 and TRBJ1-3; D unclear. The CDR3 totals 19 residues. Germline CDR1 is SGHDT and CDR2 is YYEEEE. V shed 0 bases and J shed 0 bases, with 19 bases lying between them. The CDR3 bases are TGTGCCAGCAGCTTGGATCGTAGCCTGAGGAGTTACTCTGGAAACACCATATATTTT. It codes for CASSLDRSLRSYSGNTIYF.

V usage is TRBV28 and J usage is TRBJ1-2; the match to TRBD1 covers 10 bases. The CDR3 runs to 13 residues. V lost 5 bases, J lost 6 bases, and 3 bases stayed unmatched. Germline CDR1 reads MDHEN; CDR2 reads SYDVKM. CDR3 nucleotide sequence: TGTGCCAGCAGTACCGGGACAGGGGATGGCTACACCTTC. Encoded protein: CASSTGTGDGYTF.

The chain combines TRBV27 with TRBJ2-2, with 16 bases lining up with TRBD2. The CDR3 has 18 amino acids. The germline CDR1 and CDR2 sequences are MNHEY and SMNVEV (reference sequence). V was pared by 3 bases and J by 5 bases, with 6 bases of the junction left unmatched. In DNA form, the CDR3 reads TGTGCCAGCAGTTTCCAGGGACTAGCGGGAGGGATAACCGGGGAGCTGTTTTTT. This codes for CASSFQGLAGGITGELFF.

The rearrangement uses TRBV11-1 and TRBJ1-2; perhaps TRBD1 as D (5 bases). This CDR3 has 13 amino acids. Germline loops: CDR1 SGHAT, CDR2 FQDESV (reference sequence). The germline V and J ends were trimmed by 3 bases and 6 bases, with 11 bases remaining between them. The CDR3 DNA follows: TGTGCCAGCAGCTTTTCCGGGACCGATGGCTACACCTTC. It yields the protein CASSFSGTDGYTF. The full variable domain, in which reference TRBV11-1 and TRBJ1-2 provide the parts outside the CDR3, is EAEVAQSPRYKITEKSQAVAFWCDPISGHATLYWYRQILGQGPELLVQFQDESVVDDSQLPKDRFSAERLKGVDSTLKIQPAELGDSAMYLCASSFSGTDGYTFGSGTRLTVV.

CDR3 coding DNA: TGTGCCAGCAGCTTAGTAGGGCCGAACACTGAAGCTTTCTTT. Its translation: CASSLVGPNTEAFF. This chain uses TRBV7-9 with TRBJ1-1; D remains ambiguous. The germline V and J ends were trimmed by 1 base and 1 base, with 7 bases remaining between them. The length of the CDR3 is 14 residues. The germline V gene has CDR1 SEHNR and CDR2 FQNEAQ (reference sequence).

This chain links TRBV18 with TRBJ2-2, with 7 bases aligning to TRBD1. Trimming took 1 base from V and 8 from J; bases not matched to a gene: 4. There are 14 residues in the CDR3. The V gene's germline CDR1 is KGHSH and CDR2 LQKENI. Here the CDR3 DNA reads TGTGCCAGCTCACCACTGGGACAGTCGGGGGAGCTGTTTTTT. It encodes CASSPLGQSGELFF.

The chain is built from TRBV19 and TRBJ2-2; D is undetermined. V was shortened by 5 bases and J by 5 bases, with 12 bases between the two germline ends. CDR1 is LNHDA, CDR2 SQIVND, per germline (reference sequence). There are 14 residues in the CDR3. The CDR3, as DNA: TGTGCCAGTAGTCTCCACTCTCGTACCGGGGAGCTGTTTTTT. Residues: CASSLHSRTGELFF.

CDR3 sequence: CAWSVGTGGPTDTQYF. In DNA form, the CDR3 reads TGTGCCTGGAGTGTAGGGACGGGAGGGCCAACAGATACGCAGTATTTT. The gene calls are TRBV30 and TRBJ2-3; 8 bases match TRBD2. V shed 0 bases and J 3 bases; nucleotides not matched to a gene: 8. The germline V gene has CDR1 GTSNPN and CDR2 SVGIG (reference sequence). The length of the CDR3 is 16 residues.

The chain uses TRBV28 and TRBJ1-5; D is unresolved. V was clipped by 4 bases and J by 5 bases, with 6 bases between them. Germline assignment: CDR1 MDHEN and CDR2 SYDVKM. The CDR3 consists of 12 residues. The chain's CDR3 is CASSSLDQPQHF. Written as DNA, the CDR3 is TGTGCCAGCAGTTCGCTTGATCAGCCCCAGCATTTT.

This clone is labeled as large. The CDR3, as DNA: TGTGCCAGCAGCCCTACCGAGAGCAATTCACCCCTCCACTTT. It is translated as CASSPTESNSPLHF. The genes are TRBV9 and TRBJ1-6; D gene uncertain. This CDR3 is built from 14 residues. Trimming took off 4 bases at V and 7 bases at J, with 12 bases between the two ends. Germline V gives CDR1 SGDLS, CDR2 YYNGEE. The full variable domain, rest sourced from reference TRBV9 and TRBJ1-6, is DSGVTQTPKHLITATGQRVTLRCSPRSGDLSVYWYQQSLDQGLQFLIQYYNGEERAKGNILERFSAQQFPDLHSELNLSSLELGDSALYFCASSPTESNSPLHFGNGTRLTVT.

V usage is TRBV5-6 and J usage is TRBJ2-4; a possible D gene is TRBD2 (6 bases). The CDR3 runs 13 residues. Germline-derived CDR1 and CDR2 are SGHDT and YYEEEE. Trimming stripped 1 base from V and 10 bases from J, with 12 bases between. The CDR3 coding sequence is TGTGCCAGCAGCTTGTGGGGGGTTGATATTCAGTACTTC. Protein sequence: CASSLWGVDIQYF.